This TCR beta chain came from a study of glioma-infiltrating T cells. Germline CDR1 LNHDA, CDR2 SQIVND (reference sequence). Trimming pared 4 bases from V and 0 bases from J, leaving 6 bases between. This CDR3 spans 13 amino acids. Using RNA template, CDR3s of TCR alpha and beta were amplified with iRepertoire arm-PCR. TCRdb independently ran MiXCR on the multiplex PCR reads; one entry per CDR3 protein. In the table there are approximately 400,000 distinct CDR3 sequences, 41% of which are singletons. This clonotype was sampled from a human donor with low-grade glioma or glioblastoma, undergoing nonglioma brain surgery, or in good health (not recorded which). The chain recombines TRBV19 with TRBJ1-1; no clear D gene. The sequenced sample consisted of glioma tissue, nonneoplastic brain tissue, or PBMCs (not recorded which). The CDR3 bases are TGTGCCAGTAGTACAACTATGAACACTGAAGCTTTCTTT. Translating it yields CASSTTMNTEAFF.